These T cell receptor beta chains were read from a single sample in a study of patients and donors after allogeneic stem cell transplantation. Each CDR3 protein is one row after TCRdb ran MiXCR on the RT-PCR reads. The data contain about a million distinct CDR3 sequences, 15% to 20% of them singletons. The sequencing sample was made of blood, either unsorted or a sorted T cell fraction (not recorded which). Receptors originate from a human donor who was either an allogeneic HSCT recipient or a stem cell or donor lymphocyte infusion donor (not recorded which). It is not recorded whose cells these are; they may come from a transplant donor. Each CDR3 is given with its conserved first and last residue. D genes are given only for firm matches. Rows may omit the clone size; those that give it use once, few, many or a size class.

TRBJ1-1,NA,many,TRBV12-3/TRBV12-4,CATFNGEAFF,TGTGCCACCTTCAATGGTGAAGCTTTCTTT
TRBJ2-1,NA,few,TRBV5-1,CASSLEIAAYNEQFF,TGCGCCAGCAGCTTGGAGATAGCGGCCTACAATGAGCAGTTCTTC
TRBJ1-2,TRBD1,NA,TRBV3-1,CASSQDPDRKDGYTF,TGTGCCAGCAGCCAAGATCCGGACAGGAAAGATGGCTACACCTTC
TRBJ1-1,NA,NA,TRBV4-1,CASSQERGFNTEAFF,TGCGCCAGCAGCCAAGAAAGGGGCTTTAACACTGAAGCTTTCTTT
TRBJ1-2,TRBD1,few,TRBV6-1,CASKAGTGIYGYTF,TGTGCCAGCAAAGCCGGGACAGGGATCTATGGCTACACCTTC
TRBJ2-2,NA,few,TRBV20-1,CSASGLARRTGELFF,TGCAGTGCCTCAGGGCTAGCGAGGCGGACCGGGGAGCTGTTTTTT
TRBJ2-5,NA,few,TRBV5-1,CASSLSPKGTQYF,TGCGCCAGCAGCCTTTCTCCGAAGGGGACCCAGTACTTC
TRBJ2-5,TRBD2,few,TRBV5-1,CASTTSGRDQETQYF,TGCGCCAGCACCACTAGCGGGAGGGACCAAGAGACCCAGTACTTC
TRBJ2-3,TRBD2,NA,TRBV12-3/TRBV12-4,CASILTSGVGTQYF,TGTGCCAGCATCCTGACTAGCGGAGTTGGCACGCAGTATTTT
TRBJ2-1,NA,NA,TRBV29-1,CSVEGDRDGYNEQFF,TGCAGCGTTGAAGGCGATCGGGACGGCTACAATGAGCAGTTCTTC
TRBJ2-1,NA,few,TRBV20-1,CSARVATYNEQFF,TGCAGTGCTAGAGTCGCCACTTACAATGAGCAGTTCTTC
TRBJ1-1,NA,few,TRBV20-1,CSARGDAKGGLSTEAFF,TGCAGTGCTAGAGGGGACGCTAAAGGGGGGTTGAGCACTGAAGCTTTCTTT
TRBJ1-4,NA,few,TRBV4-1,CASSQTGRLKGEKLFF,TGCGCCAGCAGCCAGACTGGACGGTTAAAGGGAGAAAAACTGTTTTTT
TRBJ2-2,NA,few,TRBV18,CASSPPRSRVGELFF,TGTGCCAGCTCACCACCGAGAAGTAGAGTCGGGGAGCTGTTTTTT
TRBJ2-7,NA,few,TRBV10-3,CAISLDGNYEQYF,TGTGCCATCAGCTTGGACGGAAATTACGAGCAGTACTTC
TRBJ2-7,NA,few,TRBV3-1,CASASTDYYEQYF,TGTGCCAGCGCTTCAACTGACTACTACGAGCAGTACTTC
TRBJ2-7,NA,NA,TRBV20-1,CSANPKGGRSSYEQYF,TGCAGTGCTAACCCGAAGGGGGGACGAAGCTCCTACGAGCAGTACTTC
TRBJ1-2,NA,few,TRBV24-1,CATSQEGRSGYTF,TGTGCCACCAGTCAGGAAGGGAGATCTGGCTACACCTTC
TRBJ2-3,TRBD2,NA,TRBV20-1,CSARDDLAGKTDTQYF,TGCAGTGCTAGAGATGACCTAGCGGGGAAGACAGATACGCAGTATTTT
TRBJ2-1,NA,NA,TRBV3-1,CASSQGAPEQFF,TGTGCCAGCAGCCAAGGGGCACCTGAGCAGTTCTTC
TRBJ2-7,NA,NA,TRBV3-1,CASTGSSYEQYF,TGTGCCAGCACGGGGTCATCCTACGAGCAGTACTTC
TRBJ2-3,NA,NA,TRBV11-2,CASSLDREDTQYF,TGTGCCAGCAGCTTAGATCGAGAAGATACGCAGTATTTT
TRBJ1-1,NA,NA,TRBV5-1,CASTYRENTEAFF,TGCGCCAGCACTTACAGGGAAAACACTGAAGCTTTCTTT
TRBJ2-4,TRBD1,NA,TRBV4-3,CASSQGAGTGYGIQYF,TGCGCCAGCAGCCAAGGGGCCGGGACAGGGTACGGCATTCAGTACTTC
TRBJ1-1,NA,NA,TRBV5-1,CASRAELNTEAFF,TGCGCCAGCAGGGCAGAGCTGAACACTGAAGCTTTCTTT
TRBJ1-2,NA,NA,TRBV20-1,CSARDRNTYYGYTF,TGCAGTGCTAGAGATCGGAACACCTACTATGGCTACACCTTC
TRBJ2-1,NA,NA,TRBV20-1,CSARIPAFSYNEQFF,TGCAGTGCTAGGATTCCCGCGTTCTCCTACAATGAGCAGTTCTTC
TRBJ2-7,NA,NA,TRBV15,CATSRDPSDSSYEQYF,TGTGCCACCAGCAGAGATCCAAGCGATAGCTCCTACGAGCAGTACTTC
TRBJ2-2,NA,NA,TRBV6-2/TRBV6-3,CASSYWQGRGTGELFF,TGTGCCAGCAGTTACTGGCAGGGACGAGGCACCGGGGAGCTGTTTTTT
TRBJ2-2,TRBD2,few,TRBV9,CASSAIGTSGRRNTGELFF,TGTGCCAGCAGCGCAATAGGGACTAGCGGGAGACGGAACACCGGGGAGCTGTTTTTT
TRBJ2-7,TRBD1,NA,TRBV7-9,CASTTLTRDSLYEQYF,TGTGCCAGCACCACACTGACCCGGGACAGTCTCTACGAGCAGTACTTC
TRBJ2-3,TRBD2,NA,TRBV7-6,CASSLKTSGADTQYF,TGTGCCAGCAGCTTAAAAACTAGCGGGGCAGATACGCAGTATTTT
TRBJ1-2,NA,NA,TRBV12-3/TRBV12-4,CASSAIGKRVYGYTF,TGTGCCAGCAGTGCCATAGGAAAGAGGGTCTATGGCTACACCTTC
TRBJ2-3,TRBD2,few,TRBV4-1,CASSQGRGLGDTQYF,TGCGCCAGCAGCCAAGGGAGGGGACTAGGAGATACGCAGTATTTT
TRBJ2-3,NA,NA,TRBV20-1,CSARSDRKSTDTQYF,TGCAGTGCTAGATCTGACCGAAAGAGCACAGATACGCAGTATTTT
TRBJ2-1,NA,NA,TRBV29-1,CSVETGAANEQFF,TGCAGCGTTGAAACCGGGGCAGCTAATGAGCAGTTCTTC
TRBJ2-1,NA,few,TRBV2,CASNAKTKEQFF,TGTGCCAGCAACGCGAAGACAAAGGAGCAGTTCTTC
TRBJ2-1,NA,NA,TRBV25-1,CASSERSAYNNEQFF,TGTGCCAGCAGTGAACGGTCGGCTTATAACAATGAGCAGTTCTTC
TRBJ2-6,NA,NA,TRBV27,CASSLWEAGANVLTF,TGTGCCAGCAGTTTATGGGAAGCTGGGGCCAACGTCCTGACTTTC
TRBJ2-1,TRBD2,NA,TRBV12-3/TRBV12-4,CASSSSGTSGRSSYNEQFF,TGTGCCAGCAGTTCCTCCGGGACTAGCGGGAGGAGTTCCTACAATGAGCAGTTCTTC
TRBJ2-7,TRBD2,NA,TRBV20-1,CSALGLAEEQYF,TGCAGTGCTCTGGGACTAGCTGAAGAGCAGTACTTC
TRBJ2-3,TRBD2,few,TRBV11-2,CASSLNFATSLATIDTQYF,TGTGCCAGCAGCTTAAACTTTGCGACTAGCCTCGCGACAATAGATACGCAGTATTTT
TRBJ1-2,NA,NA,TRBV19,CASSIARDGYTF,TGTGCCAGTAGTATAGCTAGGGACGGCTACACCTTC
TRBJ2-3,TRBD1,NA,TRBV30,CAWSLGQGNTDTQYF,TGTGCCTGGAGTCTGGGACAGGGAAACACAGATACGCAGTATTTT
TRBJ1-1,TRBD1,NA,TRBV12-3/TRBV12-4,CASSLRETGLNTEAFF,TGTGCCAGCAGTTTAAGGGAGACAGGGCTGAACACTGAAGCTTTCTTT
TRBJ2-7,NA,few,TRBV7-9,CASSQAGITYEQYF,TGTGCCAGCAGCCAGGCGGGGATAACCTACGAGCAGTACTTC
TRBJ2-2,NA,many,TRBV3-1,CASSQDPTGELFF,TGTGCCAGCAGCCAAGATCCCACCGGGGAGCTGTTTTTT
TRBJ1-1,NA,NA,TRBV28,CASSLVGYFEAFF,TGTGCCAGCAGTTTAGTAGGTTATTTTGAAGCTTTCTTT
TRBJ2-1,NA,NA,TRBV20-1,CSARVLSNEQFF,TGCAGTGCTAGAGTCCTAAGCAATGAGCAGTTCTTC